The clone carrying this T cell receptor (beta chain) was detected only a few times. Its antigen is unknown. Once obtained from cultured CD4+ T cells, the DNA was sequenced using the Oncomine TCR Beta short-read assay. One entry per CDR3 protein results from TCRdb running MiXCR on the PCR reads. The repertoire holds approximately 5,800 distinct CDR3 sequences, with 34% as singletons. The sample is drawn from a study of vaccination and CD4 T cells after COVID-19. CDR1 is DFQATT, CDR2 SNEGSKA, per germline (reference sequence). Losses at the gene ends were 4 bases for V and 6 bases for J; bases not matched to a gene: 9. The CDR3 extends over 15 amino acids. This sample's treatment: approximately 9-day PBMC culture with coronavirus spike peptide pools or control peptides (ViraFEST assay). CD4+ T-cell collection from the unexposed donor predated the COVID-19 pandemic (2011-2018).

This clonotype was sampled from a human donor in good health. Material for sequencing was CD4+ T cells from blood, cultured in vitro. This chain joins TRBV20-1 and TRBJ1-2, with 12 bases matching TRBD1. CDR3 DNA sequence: TGCAGTGCTACGAACCCCGGGACAGGGGGCAATGGCTACACCTTC. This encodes CSATNPGTGGNGYTF.